A selection of T cell receptor beta chains follows, all from one sample in a study of graft-versus-host responses after intestinal transplantation. Repertoires were generated with immunoSEQ multiplex PCR, while TCRdb's copy carries only in-frame clones and drops some. This table has under 100,000 clones, around nine tenths appearing once. The source was PBMCs, collected 450 to 460 days after intestinal transplant. The source of these receptors is a human patient who received an intestinal transplant, so some T cells may come from the graft donor. The CDR3 runs from the conserved cysteine through the conserved F or W. A D gene is named only where the DNA matches it firmly. Clone size appears in some rows only: once, few, many, or a class for an expanded clone.

v_gene: TRBV6-1; d_gene: -; abundance: -; j_gene: TRBJ1-1; CDR3aa: CASPGLLEGIREAFF; CDR3nt: TGTGCCAGCCCGGGACTCCTAGAGGGAATTCGTGAAGCTTTCTTT
v_gene: TRBV29-1; d_gene: TRBD1; abundance: -; j_gene: TRBJ2-7; CDR3aa: CSVGGTGVTYEQYF; CDR3nt: TGCAGCGTTGGAGGGACAGGAGTAACCTACGAGCAGTACTTC
v_gene: TRBV18; d_gene: -; abundance: -; j_gene: TRBJ2-4; CDR3aa: CASSPDGPGAKNIQYF; CDR3nt: TGTGCCAGCTCACCGGACGGGCCCGGGGCCAAAAACATTCAGTACTTC
v_gene: TRBV9; d_gene: TRBD1; abundance: -; j_gene: TRBJ2-7; CDR3aa: CASSVAAAGTATYEQYF; CDR3nt: TGTGCCAGCAGCGTAGCTGCCGCCGGGACAGCAACCTACGAGCAGTACTTC
v_gene: TRBV9; d_gene: TRBD1; abundance: -; j_gene: TRBJ1-2; CDR3aa: CASSPGGTGTYGYTF; CDR3nt: TGTGCCAGCAGCCCCGGTGGGACAGGGACGTATGGCTACACCTTC
v_gene: TRBV6-1; d_gene: TRBD1; abundance: -; j_gene: TRBJ1-1; CDR3aa: CASRRDREGTEAFF; CDR3nt: TGTGCCAGCAGACGGGACAGGGAGGGCACTGAAGCTTTCTTT
v_gene: TRBV13; d_gene: -; abundance: -; j_gene: TRBJ2-2; CDR3aa: CASSSYTGELFF; CDR3nt: TGTGCCAGCAGCTCCTACACCGGGGAGCTGTTTTTT
v_gene: TRBV5-8; d_gene: TRBD1; abundance: -; j_gene: TRBJ1-1; CDR3aa: CASGDRANTEAFF; CDR3nt: TGTGCCAGCGGGGACAGGGCGAACACTGAAGCTTTCTTT
v_gene: TRBV5-5; d_gene: -; abundance: -; j_gene: TRBJ1-6; CDR3aa: CASSLRSWDSPLHF; CDR3nt: TGTGCCAGCAGCTTGCGCAGTTGGGATTCACCCCTCCACTTT
v_gene: TRBV14; d_gene: -; abundance: -; j_gene: TRBJ2-1; CDR3aa: CASSPRGGGGGDEQFF; CDR3nt: TGTGCCAGCAGCCCCCGAGGGGGAGGGGGCGGCGATGAGCAGTTCTTC
v_gene: TRBV12-5; d_gene: -; abundance: -; j_gene: TRBJ1-1; CDR3aa: CASGALNTEAFF; CDR3nt: TGTGCTAGTGGGGCACTAAACACTGAAGCTTTCTTT
v_gene: TRBV18; d_gene: TRBD1; abundance: -; j_gene: TRBJ1-6; CDR3aa: CASSPAGTGSGNSPLHF; CDR3nt: TGTGCCAGCTCACCAGCCGGGACAGGGTCAGGAAATTCACCCCTCCACTTT
v_gene: TRBV15; d_gene: -; abundance: once; j_gene: TRBJ1-1; CDR3aa: CATSRQVMNTEAFF; CDR3nt: TGTGCCACCAGCAGACAGGTTATGAACACTGAAGCTTTCTTT
v_gene: TRBV6-5; d_gene: -; abundance: -; j_gene: TRBJ2-7; CDR3aa: CASSRGYEQYF; CDR3nt: TGTGCCAGCAGTCGGGGGTACGAGCAGTACTTC
v_gene: TRBV15; d_gene: -; abundance: -; j_gene: TRBJ2-5; CDR3aa: CATSRDTGWETQYF; CDR3nt: TGTGCCACCAGCAGGGATACAGGGTGGGAGACCCAGTACTTC
v_gene: TRBV19; d_gene: -; abundance: -; j_gene: TRBJ1-1; CDR3aa: CASSIGRDAEAFF; CDR3nt: TGTGCCAGTAGTATAGGGCGGGACGCTGAAGCTTTCTTT
v_gene: TRBV19; d_gene: TRBD1; abundance: once; j_gene: TRBJ1-5; CDR3aa: CASSIPPRDRANQPQHF; CDR3nt: TGTGCCAGTAGTATCCCCCCCCGGGACAGGGCGAATCAGCCCCAGCATTTT
v_gene: TRBV21-1; d_gene: -; abundance: -; j_gene: TRBJ1-1; CDR3aa: CASSRRGVNTEAFF; CDR3nt: TGTGCCAGCAGCAGACGCGGGGTGAACACTGAAGCTTTCTTT
v_gene: TRBV2; d_gene: -; abundance: once; j_gene: TRBJ1-1; CDR3aa: CASSGFTEAFF; CDR3nt: TGTGCCAGCAGTGGGTTTACTGAAGCTTTCTTT
v_gene: TRBV4-1; d_gene: -; abundance: -; j_gene: TRBJ2-1; CDR3aa: CASSQSSPLRADNEQFF; CDR3nt: TGCGCCAGCAGCCAATCAAGCCCCCTCAGGGCGGACAATGAGCAGTTCTTC
v_gene: TRBV2; d_gene: TRBD1; abundance: once; j_gene: TRBJ1-1; CDR3aa: CASSRTGVVFEAFF; CDR3nt: TGTGCCAGCTCTAGGACAGGGGTGGTTTTTGAAGCTTTCTTT
v_gene: TRBV2; d_gene: -; abundance: -; j_gene: TRBJ2-2; CDR3aa: CASRPLTPFTNTGELFF; CDR3nt: TGTGCCAGCAGACCCCTGACACCTTTTACGAACACCGGGGAGCTGTTTTTT
v_gene: TRBV5-5; d_gene: -; abundance: -; j_gene: TRBJ2-7; CDR3aa: CASSLDSPPEQYF; CDR3nt: TGTGCCAGCAGCTTGGACAGCCCCCCCGAGCAGTACTTC
v_gene: TRBV12-5; d_gene: TRBD1; abundance: -; j_gene: TRBJ2-5; CDR3aa: CASNPQGETQYF; CDR3nt: TGTGCTAGTAACCCACAGGGGGAGACCCAGTACTTC
v_gene: TRBV6-1; d_gene: -; abundance: -; j_gene: TRBJ1-2; CDR3aa: CASTRKDSYGYTF; CDR3nt: TGTGCCAGCACCAGAAAGGACAGTTATGGCTACACCTTC
v_gene: TRBV4-2; d_gene: TRBD2; abundance: -; j_gene: TRBJ2-1; CDR3aa: CASTPGTSGVNEQFF; CDR3nt: TGTGCCAGCACCCCCGGGACTAGCGGGGTAAATGAGCAGTTCTTC
v_gene: TRBV13; d_gene: TRBD2; abundance: once; j_gene: TRBJ2-3; CDR3aa: CASSPGLAADTQYF; CDR3nt: TGTGCCAGCAGCCCTGGACTAGCTGCAGATACGCAGTATTTT
v_gene: TRBV5-1; d_gene: -; abundance: -; j_gene: TRBJ1-4; CDR3aa: CASSLPGGTNEKLFF; CDR3nt: TGCGCCAGCAGCCTGCCCGGGGGGACTAATGAAAAACTGTTTTTT
v_gene: TRBV2; d_gene: TRBD1; abundance: -; j_gene: TRBJ2-7; CDR3aa: CASRPRDRGRDEQYF; CDR3nt: TGTGCCAGCAGGCCCCGGGACAGGGGGCGCGACGAGCAGTACTTC
v_gene: TRBV6-4; d_gene: TRBD1; abundance: few; j_gene: TRBJ2-1; CDR3aa: CASSETGGYNEQFF; CDR3nt: TGTGCCAGCAGTGAGACAGGGGGCTACAATGAGCAGTTCTTC
v_gene: TRBV6-4; d_gene: -; abundance: -; j_gene: TRBJ1-2; CDR3aa: CASREGSTGYTF; CDR3nt: TGTGCCAGCAGAGAGGGGTCGACAGGCTACACCTTC
v_gene: TRBV10-3; d_gene: TRBD1; abundance: -; j_gene: TRBJ1-2; CDR3aa: CAIGAGQGYTF; CDR3nt: TGTGCCATCGGCGCGGGACAGGGCTACACCTTC
v_gene: TRBV4-2; d_gene: TRBD1; abundance: -; j_gene: TRBJ1-2; CDR3aa: CASSQGYRGPSGYTF; CDR3nt: TGTGCCAGCAGCCAAGGGTACAGGGGGCCCTCTGGCTACACCTTC
v_gene: TRBV10-3; d_gene: -; abundance: -; j_gene: TRBJ2-7; CDR3aa: CAISESWGARISYEQYF; CDR3nt: TGTGCCATCAGTGAGTCGTGGGGCGCGAGGATATCCTACGAGCAGTACTTC
v_gene: TRBV12-5; d_gene: TRBD1; abundance: once; j_gene: TRBJ2-2; CDR3aa: CASGLGQGPTNTGELFF; CDR3nt: TGTGCTAGTGGTTTGGGACAGGGGCCCACTAACACCGGGGAGCTGTTTTTT
v_gene: TRBV11-2; d_gene: -; abundance: -; j_gene: TRBJ2-3; CDR3aa: CASSSRTDTQYF; CDR3nt: TGTGCCAGCAGCTCCCGTACGGATACGCAGTATTTT
v_gene: TRBV2; d_gene: -; abundance: -; j_gene: TRBJ1-3; CDR3aa: CASSDPSDGSTIYF; CDR3nt: TGTGCCAGCAGTGATCCAAGCGATGGAAGCACCATATATTTT
v_gene: TRBV27; d_gene: -; abundance: -; j_gene: TRBJ2-5; CDR3aa: CASSLRGGQTLIGETQYF; CDR3nt: TGTGCCAGCAGTTTGCGCGGGGGCCAAACTCTTATCGGGGAGACCCAGTACTTC
v_gene: TRBV19; d_gene: TRBD1; abundance: -; j_gene: TRBJ2-7; CDR3aa: CASSMGIWTGAYVEQYF; CDR3nt: TGTGCCAGTAGTATGGGAATTTGGACAGGGGCCTACGTGGAGCAGTACTTC
v_gene: TRBV6-4; d_gene: TRBD2; abundance: few; j_gene: TRBJ2-2; CDR3aa: CASSVTSGATGELFF; CDR3nt: TGTGCCAGCAGTGTGACTAGCGGGGCCACCGGGGAGCTGTTTTTT
v_gene: TRBV11-2; d_gene: -; abundance: -; j_gene: TRBJ1-2; CDR3aa: CASSLDSYGYTF; CDR3nt: TGTGCCAGCAGCTTAGACTCATATGGCTACACCTTC